The entry that follows covers one T cell receptor (beta chain) sequence. Its antigen specificity is not known. Base-call qualities are not available, and no considerably larger clone is one nucleotide away. This entry belongs to a study of identical twins listed by TCRdb under 2016. About the study as a whole: The study deep-sequenced TCR alpha and beta repertoires from monozygotic twins, unrelated adults of various ages and cord blood to test whether fetal clonotypes persist. To rule out contamination, replicate twin experiments were performed at different times with different library preparation protocols. Overall results and qualifications from the work: Conclusions relied on cross-sectional statistical analysis, since the same donors could not be followed over many years. Recombination models systematically underestimated out-of-frame TCR alpha sharing in monozygotic twins but agreed with sharing between unrelated individuals. Excess twin sharing in beta out-of-frame sequences was weaker because fewer shared sequences lowered the signal-to-noise ratio. Invariant T cells such as MAIT and iNKT could partly confound zero-insertion analyses, although diverse VJ usage argued against such confounding for most clonotypes. Compared with coincidental sharing between unrelated individuals, out-of-frame TCR alpha sequences shared between twins showed an excess of sequences with low generation probability. Fewer insertions were carried by abundant cord blood beta clonotypes; a weaker similar trend was observed in young adult naive repertoires, while no such trend was observed in memory repertoires.

Every donor in the study was a healthy Caucasian. V loses 4 bases, J loses 7 bases, and the germline ends lie 10 bases apart. Taken from the germline V gene (reference sequence), the CDR1 and CDR2 loops are GTSNPN and SVGIG. Its CDR3 holds 12 amino acids, cysteine through phenylalanine. Only the CDR3 part of the read is kept: 36 bases, read in frame from the first base. The library was made by 5' RACE. Sequencing relied on an Illumina HiSeq 2000. A universal primer binding site was added through template switching, and the final cDNA carried a unique molecular identifier so that TCR cDNA molecules could be counted accurately. Specific primers in the conserved constant-segment region were used to synthesize first-strand cDNA for the TCR alpha and beta chains. To control for contamination, each cDNA library was double barcoded with a SMART-Mk sample barcode plus Illumina barcodes. TruSeq adapter sequences and Illumina sample barcodes were added in two successive PCR steps. TCR alpha and beta cDNA libraries were sequenced on the Illumina HiSeq platform with custom primers. The source study handled its data this way. Unique molecular identifiers were extracted from raw reads with MiGEC, and CDR3 positions were determined with MiXCR. For each individual, recombination models were inferred using an EM algorithm with the repgenHMM and IGoR tools. The analysis of shared clonotypes was done with the tcR package in R, with sharing normalized by the product of cloneset sizes. To study raw recombination without the effects of thymic and clonal selection, out-of-frame nonproductive sequences were analyzed. TCRdb took the public reads, trimmed them with fastp at Q25, ran MiXCR for clone calling and kept in-frame beta chains. Every CDR3 protein is listed once, alongside the most common genes and DNA of its rows. The V and J calls shown here were made by TCRdb, not taken from the authors' results. In all, the sample holds 1.5 million to 2 million distinct CDR3 sequences, and 32% of those were seen once. Under 0.35% of the sample is taken by the ten largest.

This sequence originates from a newborn girl in good health. This receptor chain uses TRBV30 and TRBJ1-4, with the D gene not confidently named. Sequencing was performed on cord blood. The bases read TGTGCCTGGATGAGGTTTGGTGAAAAACTGTTTTTT. It translates to CAWMRFGEKLFF.